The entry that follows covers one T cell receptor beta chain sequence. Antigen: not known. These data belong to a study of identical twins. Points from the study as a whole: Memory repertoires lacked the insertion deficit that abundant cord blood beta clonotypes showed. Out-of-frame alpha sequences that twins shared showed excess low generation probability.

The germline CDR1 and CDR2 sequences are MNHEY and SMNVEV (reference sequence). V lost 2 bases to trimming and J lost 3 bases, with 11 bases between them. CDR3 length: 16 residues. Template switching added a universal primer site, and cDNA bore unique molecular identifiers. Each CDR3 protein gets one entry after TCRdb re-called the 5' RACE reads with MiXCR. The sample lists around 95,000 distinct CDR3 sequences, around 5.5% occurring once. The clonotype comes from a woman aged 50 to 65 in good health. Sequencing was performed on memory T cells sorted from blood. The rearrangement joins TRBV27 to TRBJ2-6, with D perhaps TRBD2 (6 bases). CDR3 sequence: CASSLGGAYGANVLTF. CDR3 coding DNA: TGTGCCAGCAGTTTAGGAGGGGCTTATGGGGCCAACGTCCTGACTTTC.